This T cell receptor (beta chain) was documented in a study of CD8 T cells in ankylosing spondylitis (TCRdb year 2017). Study-wide context: The study set out to find disease-linked TCR variants by profiling T cell receptor beta repertoires in ankylosing spondylitis patients and healthy donors. The full study cohort was made up of about 25 ankylosing spondylitis patients and 108 healthy donors. Peripheral blood was sampled, and synovial fluid was additionally collected from ankylosing spondylitis patients. On the study overall, not on this receptor specifically: Some motif variants had previously been reported in the synovial fluid and blood of reactive arthritis patients, which suggests shared mechanisms of disease initiation. According to the report, matched synovial fluid samples from ankylosing spondylitis patients were significantly enriched for the disease-linked clones. A CD8+ phenotype was shown by the disease-linked clones, which were found at relatively low frequencies in peripheral blood. Blood from ankylosing spondylitis patients appeared to be characterized by a TCR beta motif composed of about eight highly homologous amino acid variants.

The run used an Illumina HiSeq 2500. TCR beta libraries were prepared by quantitative 5'-RACE with molecular barcodes. The authors' analysis ran thus. Disease-linked TCR variants were identified with a new computational method built on a probabilistic model of VDJ rearrangement. TCRdb ran its own pipeline on the public reads, namely fastp trimming at Q25 and MiXCR clone calling, and kept in-frame beta chains. Rows with one shared CDR3 protein collapse into an entry with the most common genes and DNA. It is TCRdb's table, rather than the study itself, that gives the V and J calls and clone size. In this sample the table shows 750,000 to 850,000 distinct CDR3 sequences, around 11% of which occur a single time. The ten biggest clones cover approximately 0.5% of the sample. This clonotype showed up just a few times. Its cognate antigen has yet to be identified. Base qualities are not recorded, but no much larger clone differs from it by a single base.

The sample consisted of blood, either unsorted or a sorted T cell fraction (not recorded which). The receptor was derived from a male donor with ankylosing spondylitis.

The sequenced DNA: TGTGCCAGCAGCCGGTTGGTGGTCGTGGACGAGCAGTACTTC. This gives the protein CASSRLVVVDEQYF. The sequence is built from TRBV5-5 and TRBJ2-7, with an unclear D gene assignment. Relative to germline, V is 4 bases shorter and J is 5 bases shorter, with 16 bases between their ends. From a lookup of the germline V gene (reference sequence), CDR1 and CDR2 are SGHKS and YYEKEE. Measured from the cysteine to the phenylalanine, the CDR3 is 14 residues long. Only CDR3 DNA remains: 42 bases, in frame from the first base.